One sample yielded the 27 T cell receptor beta chains listed below, sequenced in a study of cytomegalovirus exposure and HLA in healthy donors. Primers: 60 Vbeta forward and 13 Jbeta reverse. Method: immunoSEQ multiplex PCR; TCRdb's copy keeps in-frame clones and lacks some. The sample lists approximately 300,000 clones, 80% occurring once. Specimen: PBMCs. The receptor set was obtained from a girl aged 2 to 10 in good health and CMV-seronegative.

This sequence joins TRBV28 and TRBJ1-3, with D unresolved. CDR3 length equals 15 residues. In germline, CDR1 is MDHEN, CDR2 SYDVKM. V lost 4 bases to trimming and J lost 0 bases, with 10 bases between them. CDR3 nucleotide sequence: TGTGCCAGCAGTTCCCCTTCTAGCTCTGGAAACACCATATATTTT. It specifies CASSSPSSSGNTIYF.

This clone has only a few counts. V gene TRBV5-4 combines with J gene TRBJ2-3; TRBD2 aligns across 7 bases. V gave up 0 bases and J gave up 6 bases; unmatched junction bases: 4. Germline CDR1 is SGHNT and CDR2 is YYREEE (reference sequence). The CDR3 loop spans 14 amino acids. The CDR3 is CASSLGLASDTQYF. The CDR3, as DNA: TGTGCCAGCAGCTTGGGACTAGCAAGCGATACGCAGTATTTT.

This clone was picked up a small number of times. The V and J genes are TRBV6-4 and TRBJ2-1; D is perhaps TRBD2 (5 bases). Germline V CDR1 and CDR2: MRHNA, SNTAGT. This CDR3 has 13 residues. Between the trimmed V and J ends, which lost 11 bases and 3 bases, there was a span of 14 bases. The CDR3 coding sequence is TGTGCCTCCACGGGGAAAAGCTACAATGAGCAGTTCTTC. It codes for CASTGKSYNEQFF.

The chain combines TRBV5-1 with TRBJ2-2; possibly TRBD1 for D (5 bases). Per germline, CDR1 SGHRS and CDR2 YFSETQ. The CDR3 consists of 16 residues. The V end was cut by 1 base, the J end by 2 bases, with 12 bases between. The CDR3 DNA reads TGCGCCAGCAGCTTGTGGATCAGGGCTAACACCGGGGAGCTGTTTTTT. Protein sequence: CASSLWIRANTGELFF.

This clone showed up just once. The J gene is TRBJ1-5, the V gene TRBV28; D perhaps matches TRBD1 (5 bases). The ends were cut back, 3 bases at V and 3 bases at J, with 12 bases in the middle. Germline-derived CDR1 and CDR2 are MDHEN and SYDVKM. The CDR3 is made up of 15 amino acids. CDR3 amino acids: CASSFFRGFNQPQHF. CDR3 DNA: TGTGCCAGCAGTTTTTTCCGGGGGTTCAATCAGCCCCAGCATTTT.

This chain uses TRBV11-1 with TRBJ2-5, with 10 positions matching TRBD2. This CDR3 comprises 16 residues. V dropped 5 bases and J dropped 4; count of bases not matched to a gene: 10. Germline V gene data show CDR1 as SGHAT and CDR2 as FQDESV (reference sequence). The CDR3 reads CASSRKGGLAVETQYF. CDR3 nucleotides: TGTGCCAGCAGCCGGAAAGGCGGACTAGCGGTAGAGACCCAGTACTTC.

V and J are TRBV6-5 and TRBJ2-1; the D gene is possibly TRBD1 (6 bases). The CDR3 has 14 residues. V lost 7 bases to trimming and J lost 2 bases, with 12 bases between them. CDR1 MNHEY and CDR2 SVGAGI come from the germline V gene. The CDR3 nucleotides are TGTGCCAGCAAGACAGGAGAGGCCTACAATGAGCAGTTCTTC. Its translation is CASKTGEAYNEQFF.

The V call is TRBV7-9, the J call TRBJ1-1; no definite D call. This CDR3 region has 14 residues. V was shortened by 3 bases and J by 3 bases, with 11 bases between the two germline ends. CDR1 and CDR2 (germline): SEHNR, FQNEAQ (reference sequence). The CDR3 DNA reads as TGTGCCAGCAGCTTTCTCAGGTCTGACACTGAAGCTTTCTTT. It specifies CASSFLRSDTEAFF.

The chain joins TRBV9 to TRBJ1-3, with D possibly being TRBD1 (6 bases). V lost 0 bases to trimming and J lost 4 bases, with 14 bases between them. CDR1 is SGDLS and CDR2 is YYNGEE in the germline V gene. The CDR3 has 16 amino acids. CDR3 sequence: CASSVEGGLGGNTIYF. The CDR3 DNA reads as TGTGCCAGCAGCGTAGAGGGGGGACTAGGAGGAAACACCATATATTTT.

V is TRBV19 and J is TRBJ2-1; 12 bases are shared with TRBD2. Germline lookup yields CDR1 LNHDA and CDR2 SQIVND (reference sequence). This CDR3 has 16 residues. The V gene end was trimmed by 9 bases and the J gene end by 1 base; junction bases not matched to a gene: 7. The CDR3 sequence: CASRLAGVRSYNEQFF. The CDR3 DNA reads TGTGCCAGCAGACTAGCGGGAGTAAGATCCTACAATGAGCAGTTCTTC.

The chain recombines TRBV28 with TRBJ2-2; 8 positions match TRBD2. The germline CDR1 and CDR2 sequences are MDHEN and SYDVKM. V lost 5 bases to trimming and J lost 7 bases; unmatched junction nucleotides: 9. The CDR3 totals 15 residues. The CDR3 reads CASSVRTSSFGELFF. The CDR3 DNA reads as TGTGCCAGCAGTGTTAGGACTAGCAGCTTCGGGGAGCTGTTTTTT.

The gene calls are TRBV13 and TRBJ2-7; 8 positions match TRBD1. This CDR3 has 14 residues. Germline values: CDR1 PRHDT, CDR2 FYEKMQ (reference sequence). Losses at the gene ends were 0 bases for V and 5 bases for J; bases not matched to a gene: 3. CDR3 loop: CASSLGPGGDEQYF. In DNA form, the CDR3 reads TGTGCCAGCAGCTTAGGGCCAGGGGGCGACGAGCAGTACTTC.

This clone has just one count. The chain joins TRBV5-1 to TRBJ2-7; the match to TRBD1 covers 8 bases. Germline values: CDR1 SGHRS, CDR2 YFSETQ. Losses at the gene ends were 3 bases for V and 4 bases for J; bases not matched to a gene: 0. The CDR3 spans 12 residues. CDR3 in amino acids: CASSYRGYEQYF. Here the CDR3 DNA reads TGCGCCAGCAGCTACAGGGGGTACGAGCAGTACTTC.

The chain combines TRBV11-2 with TRBJ1-1; 7 nucleotides align to TRBD1. V gave up 5 bases and J gave up 6 bases; unmatched junction bases: 15. The CDR3 sequence is 16 residues long. Germline V gives CDR1 SGHAT, CDR2 FQNNGV. The chain's CDR3 is CASSDQDRVGASEAFF. CDR3 DNA sequence: TGTGCCAGCAGCGACCAAGACAGGGTTGGAGCCTCTGAAGCTTTCTTT.

This CDR3 reads CASSFRSPRSGANVLTF. CDR3 DNA sequence: TGCGCCAGCAGCTTTCGGAGTCCGCGGTCTGGGGCCAACGTCCTGACTTTC. J is TRBJ2-6 and V is TRBV5-1; D is uncertain. The length of the CDR3 is 17 residues. In germline, CDR1 is SGHRS, CDR2 YFSETQ. Trimming removed 2 bases at V and 1 base at J, with 13 bases between.

V and J are TRBV5-1 and TRBJ2-3; D unclear. V lost 4 bases to trimming and J lost 0 bases, with 9 bases between them. The CDR3 totals 14 residues. Germline V gives CDR1 SGHRS, CDR2 YFSETQ. CDR3 residues: CASSHPSSTDTQYF. In nucleotides, the CDR3 is TGCGCCAGCAGCCACCCGAGCAGCACAGATACGCAGTATTTT.

Concerning this clone itself: This same CDR3 is encoded by further DNA sequences in the sample. As DNA, the CDR3 is TGTGCCAGCAGCGCCGGGACAGGGGTCTATGGCTACACCTTC. The encoded protein is CASSAGTGVYGYTF. V usage is TRBV7-8 and J usage is TRBJ1-2; 10 bases align to TRBD1. Germline loops: CDR1 SGHVS, CDR2 FQNEAQ. The CDR3 runs 14 residues. Trimming removed 5 bases from V and 4 bases from J; junction bases left unmatched: 4.

The genes are TRBV7-3 and TRBJ2-7; a weak D match, TRBD2 (5 bases). Per the germline V gene, CDR1 is SGHTA and CDR2 is FQGTGA. The CDR3 covers 13 residues. V gave up 5 bases and J gave up 3 bases, with 11 bases separating them. The CDR3 sequence: CASSPSGGYEQYF. The CDR3, as DNA: TGTGCCAGCAGCCCTTCCGGAGGCTACGAGCAGTACTTC.

The chain joins TRBV2 to TRBJ2-5; TRBD2 might be the D (6 bases). Per the germline V gene, CDR1 is SNHLY and CDR2 is FYNNEI. This CDR3 spans 15 amino acids. V lost 5 bases and J lost 5, with 18 bases in between. CDR3 sequence reads: CASSKLAGGQETQYF. Here the CDR3 DNA reads TGTGCCAGCAGTAAGCTGGCAGGAGGGCAGGAGACCCAGTACTTC. The full variable domain, in which reference TRBV2 and TRBJ2-5 provide the parts outside the CDR3, is EPEVTQTPSHQVTQMGQEVILRCVPISNHLYFYWYRQILGQKVEFLVSFYNNEISEKSEIFDDQFSVERPDGSNFTLKIRSTKLEDSAMYFCASSKLAGGQETQYFGPGTRLLVL.

This clone was seen once. CDR3 coding DNA: TGTGCCACCAGCAGAGATAGCGGGGGCCAACATAAACTTAAACCCTACGAGCAGTACTTC. Its translation is CATSRDSGGQHKLKPYEQYF. V and J are TRBV15 and TRBJ2-7; 9 bases are shared with TRBD2. The V segment lost 0 bases and the J segment 2 bases; nucleotides outside the gene matches: 17. This CDR3 is 20 amino acids long. Germline values: CDR1 LNHNV, CDR2 YYDKDF (reference sequence).

The genes are TRBV7-9 and TRBJ1-2, with TRBD1 matching 10 bases. The CDR3 is made up of 12 amino acids. The V gene end was trimmed by 11 bases and the J gene end by 5 bases; junction bases not matched to a gene: 5. The germline V gene has CDR1 SEHNR and CDR2 FQNEAQ (reference sequence). CDR3 nucleotide sequence: TGTGCCGGCGGACAGGGGGAGTATGGCTACACCTTC. It translates to CAGGQGEYGYTF.

The rearrangement links TRBV6-1 to TRBJ2-7, with D possibly TRBD1 on 6 matching bases. This CDR3 spans 13 amino acids. Trimming pared 10 bases from V and 0 bases from J, leaving 13 bases between. CDR1 and CDR2 (germline): MNHNS, SASEGT. DNA of the CDR3: TGTGCCACTAGGGGACACAGCTCCTACGAGCAGTACTTC. It codes for CATRGHSSYEQYF.

The J gene is TRBJ2-3, the V gene TRBV10-3, with TRBD1 matching over 9 bases. CDR1 and CDR2 from the germline V gene are ENHRY and SYGVKD. The CDR3 covers 16 residues. With 10 bases clipped from V and 3 bases from J, the junction kept 14 bases outside the gene matches. CDR3 protein: CATLGTGRGVTDTQYF. The CDR3 bases are TGTGCCACCCTTGGGACAGGGCGGGGTGTAACAGATACGCAGTATTTT.

The V and J genes are TRBV27 and TRBJ1-2; 8 positions agree with TRBD1. CDR1 and CDR2 from the germline V gene are MNHEY and SMNVEV (reference sequence). V was pared by 5 bases and J by 4 bases, with 6 bases of the junction left unmatched. The CDR3 consists of 14 residues. CDR3: CASSGQGRRYGYTF. The CDR3 DNA is TGTGCCAGCAGTGGACAGGGTAGGCGCTATGGCTACACCTTC.

The J gene is TRBJ2-5, the V gene TRBV7-6, with D maybe TRBD1 (6 bases). The CDR3 has 14 amino acids. The ends were cut back, 4 bases at V and 8 bases at J, with 17 bases in the middle. In germline, CDR1 is SGHVS, CDR2 FNYEAQ. The CDR3 region has the DNA TGTGCCAGCAGCTCACAGGGTATCAAGGGAACCCAGTACTTC. Translated, it gives CASSSQGIKGTQYF. The complete variable domain, with remaining parts taken from reference TRBV7-6 and TRBJ2-5, reads GAGVSQSPRYKVTKRGQDVALRCDPISGHVSLYWYRQALGQGPEFLTYFNYEAQQDKSGLPNDRFSAERPEGSISTLTIQRTEQRDSAMYRCASSSQGIKGTQYFGPGTRLLVL.

This clone appeared a few times. Here the CDR3 DNA reads TGTGCCAGCAGCTTAGACAGCTACGAGCAGTACTTC. Protein product: CASSLDSYEQYF. The chain combines TRBV11-2 with TRBJ2-7; D unclear. The CDR3 length is 12 residues. Germline CDR1 is SGHAT and CDR2 is FQNNGV. Trimming removed 0 bases from V and 3 bases from J, with 3 bases in between.

The chain has TRBV6-6 and TRBJ1-5; a possible D gene is TRBD1 (5 bases). This CDR3 is built from 14 residues. Looked up from germline, CDR1 is MNHNY and CDR2 is SVGAGI (reference sequence). The V gene lost 8 bases and the J gene lost 4 bases, with 15 bases spanning the gap. The CDR3 loop reads CASVGGRGNQPQHF. The CDR3 DNA follows: TGTGCCAGCGTTGGGGGACGGGGGAATCAGCCCCAGCATTTT.